The rows below give T cell receptor beta chains drawn from one sample of a study of human T cells and chemical hapten exposure. From the RACE reads, TCRdb called clonotypes with MiXCR, one entry per CDR3 protein. The sample carries about 130,000 distinct CDR3 sequences, roughly 9% recorded once. Material for sequencing was whole blood. The receptors come from a male donor in good health. Some clones in this sample may be carry-over from other donors' samples. Both conserved end residues are part of each CDR3. The D gene is left open where the match is weak. The size of a clone is reported for some rows only, either as once, few or many, or as a class for expanded clones.

D	V	J	size	CDR3	DNA
NA	TRBV20-1	TRBJ1-6	many	CSASPGTHESSYNSPLHF	TGCAGTGCTAGCCCCGGGACACACGAAAGCTCCTATAATTCACCCCTCCACTTT
NA	TRBV12-3/TRBV12-4	TRBJ2-2	NA	CASSADGAENTGELFF	TGTGCCAGCAGTGCAGATGGCGCGGAGAACACCGGGGAGCTGTTTTTT
TRBD1	TRBV3-1	TRBJ1-5	NA	CASSLDRADQPQHF	TGTGCCAGCAGCCTGGACAGGGCGGATCAGCCCCAGCATTTT
NA	TRBV20-1	TRBJ2-3	NA	CSAPVGGLTDTQYF	TGCAGTGCCCCAGTCGGCGGCCTCACAGATACGCAGTATTTT
NA	TRBV12-3/TRBV12-4	TRBJ1-5	many	CASSYSNQPQHF	TGTGCCAGCAGTTATAGCAATCAGCCCCAGCATTTT
NA	TRBV4-2	TRBJ2-3	many	CASSQERGSAGIPHTTDTQYF	TGTGCCAGCAGCCAAGAACGAGGGTCGGCGGGAATCCCCCACACCACAGATACGCAGTATTTT
NA	TRBV10-3	TRBJ1-4	few	CAISESASNEKLFF	TGTGCCATCAGTGAGTCGGCTTCAAATGAAAAACTGTTTTTT
NA	TRBV6-2/TRBV6-3	TRBJ2-7	NA	CARATGHLNSYEQYF	TGTGCCAGGGCTACCGGGCATCTAAATTCCTACGAGCAGTACTTC
NA	TRBV10-3	TRBJ2-5	few	CAISELGFGNQETQYF	TGTGCCATCAGTGAGTTAGGGTTCGGTAATCAAGAGACCCAGTACTTC
NA	TRBV5-5	TRBJ2-4	many	CASSLVMTQSSIQYF	TGTGCCAGCAGCTTGGTGATGACCCAGTCAAGCATTCAGTACTTC
TRBD2	TRBV12-3/TRBV12-4	TRBJ2-2	few	CASQLGLAGANWPGELFF	TGTGCCAGCCAACTTGGGCTAGCGGGGGCCAATTGGCCCGGGGAGCTGTTTTTT
NA	TRBV19	TRBJ1-2	NA	CASSMAREMSYGYTF	TGTGCCAGTAGTATGGCCCGGGAAATGAGTTATGGCTACACCTTC
TRBD2	TRBV27	TRBJ2-7	many	CASRLGTSYEQYF	TGTGCCAGCAGACTGGGGACTAGCTACGAGCAGTACTTC
NA	TRBV7-2	TRBJ1-5	few	CASSLAVGALSNQPQHF	TGTGCCAGCAGCTTAGCTGTGGGGGCGCTGAGCAATCAGCCCCAGCATTTT
TRBD2	TRBV5-6	TRBJ2-2	few	CASSLKREGDTGELFF	TGTGCCAGCAGCTTAAAGCGGGAGGGAGACACCGGGGAGCTGTTTTTT
TRBD1	TRBV5-6	TRBJ2-3	NA	CASSLWTGPFTDTQYF	TGTGCCAGCAGCTTGTGGACAGGCCCTTTCACAGATACGCAGTATTTT
NA	TRBV13	TRBJ2-7	NA	CASTKPGRGRYEQYF	TGTGCCAGCACCAAACCGGGGAGGGGGCGCTACGAGCAGTACTTC
TRBD1	TRBV4-3	TRBJ2-1	many	CASSQDSGGSYNEQFF	TGCGCCAGCAGCCAAGATTCAGGGGGCTCCTACAATGAGCAGTTCTTC
NA	TRBV4-1	TRBJ2-7	many	CASSQAEGPGQYF	TGCGCCAGCAGCCAAGCGGAAGGGCCAGGGCAGTACTTC
NA	TRBV29-1	TRBJ2-7	NA	CSAWAGHSYEQYF	TGCAGCGCCTGGGCAGGGCACTCCTACGAGCAGTACTTC